Listed below are T cell receptor beta chains from one sample, sequenced in a study of regulatory T cells in long-lasting Graves disease. TCRdb reprocessed the multiplex PCR reads via MiXCR and lists one record per CDR3 protein. The table has some 490,000 distinct CDR3 sequences, approximately 12% seen once. The data were also submitted as part of a second study, on T cells in Graves' hyperthyroidism and ophthalmopathy.

The source was peripheral blood mononuclear cells (PBMCs), collected at new diagnosis, from a patient treated with antithyroid drugs. The receptors come from a woman younger than 45 with Graves disease. Each CDR3 is given with its conserved first and last residue. The D gene is left open where the match is weak. Size is stated for part of the rows, as once, few or many counts, or as a class when the clone is expanded.

-,few,TRBJ2-7,TRBV6-9,CASSLDGLSYEQYF,TGTGCCAGCAGTTTAGACGGGTTGTCCTACGAGCAGTACTTC
-,many,TRBJ1-1,TRBV12-3/TRBV12-4,CASRPTGPPRAEAFF,TGTGCCAGCAGACCGACAGGCCCTCCAAGAGCTGAAGCTTTCTTT
TRBD2,many,TRBJ2-7,TRBV6-1,CASGVASGSSYEQYF,TGTGCCAGCGGAGTAGCTAGCGGGAGCTCCTACGAGCAGTACTTC
-,few,TRBJ1-1,TRBV14,CASSHLGGHTEAFF,TGTGCCAGCAGCCATCTGGGTGGGCACACTGAAGCTTTCTTT
TRBD2,many,TRBJ2-7,TRBV4-3,CASSQDLTSGSSYEQYF,TGCGCCAGCAGCCAGGACCTTACTAGCGGGAGCTCCTACGAGCAGTACTTC
TRBD2,few,TRBJ2-5,TRBV5-4,CASSSGGRGGETQYF,TGTGCCAGCAGCTCTGGCGGGAGAGGAGGGGAGACCCAGTACTTC
TRBD2,many,TRBJ2-1,TRBV30,CAWSRTMWTSGPSSYNEQFF,TGTGCCTGGAGTAGGACCATGTGGACTAGCGGACCTAGCTCCTACAATGAGCAGTTCTTC
TRBD2,many,TRBJ2-7,TRBV28,CASSPYRLAGADYEQYF,TGTGCCAGCAGTCCCTACCGACTAGCGGGGGCGGACTACGAGCAGTACTTC
-,-,TRBJ1-1,TRBV24-1,CATTPRRWRTSTENTEAFF,TGTGCCACCACGCCGCGGCGGTGGCGAACCTCAACAGAGAACACTGAAGCTTTCTTT
-,-,TRBJ2-1,TRBV7-9,CASSLGSTAWWFF,TGTGCCAGCAGCTTAGGGTCGACAGCCTGGTGGTTCTTC
TRBD1,many,TRBJ2-6,TRBV19,CASSTPGTGFSGANVLTF,TGTGCCAGTAGTACCCCCGGGACAGGATTTTCTGGGGCCAACGTCCTGACTTTC
-,many,TRBJ2-2,TRBV12-3/TRBV12-4,CASSFQAATGELFF,TGTGCCAGCAGTTTTCAGGCGGCCACCGGGGAGCTGTTTTTT
-,few,TRBJ1-3,TRBV29-1,CSVTLGGTTSGNTIYF,TGCAGCGTTACGTTAGGTGGTACCACCTCTGGAAACACCATATATTTT
-,-,TRBJ2-7,TRBV16,CASAAPTSFTYEQYF,TGTGCCAGCGCCGCACCGACTAGTTTTACTTACGAGCAGTACTTC